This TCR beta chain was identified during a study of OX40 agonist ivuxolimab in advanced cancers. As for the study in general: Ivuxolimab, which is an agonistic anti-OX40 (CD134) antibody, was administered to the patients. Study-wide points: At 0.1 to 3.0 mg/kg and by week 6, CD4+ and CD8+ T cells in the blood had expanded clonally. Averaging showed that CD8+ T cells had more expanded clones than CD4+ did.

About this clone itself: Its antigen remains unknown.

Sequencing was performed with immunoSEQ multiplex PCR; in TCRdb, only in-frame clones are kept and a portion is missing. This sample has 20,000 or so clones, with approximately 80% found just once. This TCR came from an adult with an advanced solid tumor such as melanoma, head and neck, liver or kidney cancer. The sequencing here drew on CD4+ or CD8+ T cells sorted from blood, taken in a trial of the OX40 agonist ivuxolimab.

This chain's CDR3 is CASSLGGNYGYTF. CDR3 nucleotide sequence: TGTGCCAGCAGCTTAGGGGGGAACTATGGCTACACCTTC. The chain has TRBV7-3 and TRBJ1-2; possible D gene TRBD1, 5 bases. There are 13 residues in the CDR3. Germline CDR1 SGHTA, CDR2 FQGTGA. Trimming shortened V by 2 bases and J by 2 bases, and 6 bases separated the two germline ends.